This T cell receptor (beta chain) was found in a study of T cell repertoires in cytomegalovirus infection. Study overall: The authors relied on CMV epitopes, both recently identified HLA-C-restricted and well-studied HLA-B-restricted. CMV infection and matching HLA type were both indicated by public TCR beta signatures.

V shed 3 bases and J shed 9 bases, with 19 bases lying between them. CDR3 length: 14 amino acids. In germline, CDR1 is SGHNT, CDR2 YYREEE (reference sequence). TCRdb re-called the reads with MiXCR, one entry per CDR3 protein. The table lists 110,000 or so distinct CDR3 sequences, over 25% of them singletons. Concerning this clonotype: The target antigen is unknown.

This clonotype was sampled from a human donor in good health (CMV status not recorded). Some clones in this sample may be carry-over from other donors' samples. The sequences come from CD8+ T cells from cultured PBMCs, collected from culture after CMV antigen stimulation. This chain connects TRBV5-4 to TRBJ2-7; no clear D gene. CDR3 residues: CASSSDDDWWGQYF. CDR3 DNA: TGTGCCAGCAGCTCGGATGATGACTGGTGGGGGCAGTACTTC. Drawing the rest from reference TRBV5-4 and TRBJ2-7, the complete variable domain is ETGVTQSPTHLIKTRGQQVTLRCSSQSGHNTVSWYQQALGQGPQFIFQYYREEENGRGNFPPRFSGLQFPNYSSELNVNALELDDSALYLCASSSDDDWWGQYFGPGTRLTVT.